This TCR beta chain is from a study of T cells in Graves' hyperthyroidism and ophthalmopathy. Using RNA transcripts as the source, TCR beta CDR3 regions were amplified. A set of HTBI primers served as the primers for a first-round RT-PCR of the TCR CDR3. From the multiplex PCR reads, TCRdb called clonotypes with MiXCR, one entry per CDR3 protein. Of hundreds of thousands of distinct CDR3 sequences in the sample, less than 20% are singletons; the top ten hold 28%. The length of the CDR3 is 14 residues. Trimming shortened V by 5 bases and J by 5 bases, and 14 bases separated the two germline ends. The germline gives CDR1 KGHSH, CDR2 LQKENI. This clonotype was picked up a small number of times. Its antigen remains unknown. Findings of the study overall: The majority of expanded thyroid clonotypes above 0.001 also appeared in blood.

Sequences were obtained from blood. The chain joins TRBV18 to TRBJ2-3; the D gene is possibly TRBD2 (5 bases). The clonotype was recovered from a woman aged 18-29 years with Graves' hyperthyroidism that later progressed to Graves' ophthalmopathy. In DNA form, the CDR3 reads TGTGCCAGCTCATCTCTAAGCGGCCTAGATACGCAGTATTTT. This encodes CASSSLSGLDTQYF.